One sample yielded the 3 T cell receptor beta chains listed below, sequenced in a study of blood T cell repertoires in COVID-19. Generated by immunoSEQ multiplex PCR, the TCRdb table keeps only in-frame clones and is missing some. The table lists fewer than 350,000 clones, approximately 81% of them singletons. Sequencing was performed on PBMCs or T cells enriched from blood (not recorded which). Receptors originate from a woman aged 25 to 39 who had been exposed to COVID-19.

The V call is TRBV6-5, the J call TRBJ2-7; 9 bases map to TRBD1. CDR1 is MNHEY, CDR2 SVGAGI, per germline. The V gene end was trimmed by 1 base and the J gene end by 3 bases; junction bases not matched to a gene: 7. The CDR3 totals 16 residues. The CDR3 spells CASSYLLQGQGYEQYF. The CDR3 DNA is TGTGCCAGCAGTTACTTATTACAGGGACAGGGCTACGAGCAGTACTTC.

A few counts support this clone. This chain connects TRBV2 to TRBJ2-7, with a possible D match to TRBD2 (5 bases). V dropped 8 bases and J dropped 1 base, with 9 bases sitting between them. The CDR3 is made up of 12 amino acids. The germline CDR1 and CDR2 sequences are SNHLY and FYNNEI. For the CDR3, the DNA is TGTGCCAGCGGACGGGGATCCTACGAGCAGTACTTC. Amino acid sequence: CASGRGSYEQYF.

The chain recombines TRBV7-6 with TRBJ2-7, with 9 bases matching TRBD1. This CDR3 contains 15 residues. Germline V gene lookup returns CDR1 SGHVS and CDR2 FNYEAQ. V lost 5 bases and J lost 2; bases outside the gene matches: 7. The CDR3 region is CASSPGTGQTYEQYF. DNA of the CDR3: TGTGCCAGCAGCCCCGGGACAGGGCAGACCTACGAGCAGTACTTC.